This T cell receptor (beta chain) derives from a study of T-cell reconstitution after alpha-beta-depleted transplantation in children. The study, taken as a whole, reports: T-cell counts and diversity were attributed mostly to newly produced T cells one year after transplant. Reportedly, roughly two months post-transplant, alpha-beta T cells arose from several hundred expanded graft clones. Recipient T cells and thymic progenitors that survived gave rise to the high TCRbeta diversity observed at day 60 in some patients.

About this clonotype itself: What it binds is unknown.

The CDR3 loop spans 15 amino acids. Trimming pared 0 bases from V and 3 bases from J, leaving 6 bases between. Preparation of the TCRbeta library was carried out with unique molecular identifiers. Via MiXCR, TCRdb re-called the PCR reads, giving one row per CDR3 protein. Altogether 450,000 to 700,000 distinct CDR3 sequences are present, over 20% being singletons, with the ten largest covering around a third. The sample consisted of PBMCs, taken before TCRalphabeta/CD19-depleted stem cell transplant. The chain couples TRBV12-3 or TRBV12-4 to TRBJ2-6; D remains unclear. This receptor was identified in a boy younger than two with Wiskott-Aldrich syndrome, due to receive a stem cell transplant. CDR3 DNA sequence: TGTGCCAGCAGTTTAGCCCGGGTTGGGGCCAACGTCCTGACTTTC. It encodes CASSLARVGANVLTF.